The 3 T cell receptor beta chains below all came from one sample that was sequenced in a study of T cell changes during pregnancy in multiple sclerosis. The method was immunoSEQ multiplex PCR; TCRdb's version includes in-frame clones alone and lacks a portion of them. The sample shows 40,000 to 45,000 clones, around 89% of them seen only once. The sequencing here drew on CD4+ T cells from peripheral blood mononuclear cells, taken in the first trimester of pregnancy. Every receptor here comes from a female donor with multiple sclerosis, enrolled in a pregnancy study.

V is TRBV2 and J is TRBJ2-3; possible D gene TRBD2, 5 bases. The germline V gene encodes CDR1 SNHLY and CDR2 FYNNEI. V lost 1 base to trimming and J lost 0 bases, with 5 bases between them. CDR3 length: 14 residues. CDR3 residues: CASSEGTSTDTQYF. Written as DNA, the CDR3 is TGTGCCAGCAGTGAAGGGACTAGCACAGATACGCAGTATTTT.

This clone is a singleton in its sample. The chain recombines TRBV4-3 with TRBJ2-7; D is perhaps TRBD1 (8 bases). This CDR3 is 14 amino acids long. Trimming took off 6 bases at V and 3 bases at J, with 15 bases between the two ends. Germline V gives CDR1 LGHNA, CDR2 YSLEER. This CDR3 reads CASSQGAGVYEQYF. The CDR3, as DNA: TGCGCCAGCAGTCAGGGGGCGGGAGTCTACGAGCAGTACTTC.

The rearrangement uses TRBV19 and TRBJ2-7; D perhaps matches TRBD2 (6 bases). Germline loops: CDR1 LNHDA, CDR2 SQIVND (reference sequence). The CDR3 is 15 residues long. V shed 3 bases and J shed 4 bases, with 16 bases lying between them. This CDR3 is CASSIETGAVYEQYF. The CDR3 DNA follows: TGTGCCAGTAGTATCGAAACGGGAGCGGTTTACGAGCAGTACTTC.